This TCR beta chain comes out of a study of blood T cell repertoires in COVID-19. About the study: Both acute and convalescent COVID-19 samples were obtained from the United States, Italy and Spain. T cells, B-cell-depleted T cells, or PBMCs supplied cDNA or gDNA.

V was shortened by 5 bases and J by 4 bases, with 8 bases between the two germline ends. The CDR3 is 12 amino acids. Germline assignment: CDR1 SEHNR and CDR2 FQNEAQ (reference sequence). This clone was counted a few times. Study processing details: Amplification of reference gene primers was used by the study to estimate nucleated cell counts. The protocol was immunoSEQ multiplex PCR, while the TCRdb copy is restricted to in-frame clones and leaves out a portion. Clone size and V and J calls were adopted from that table, with D and trimming inferred from the DNA. The repertoire includes fewer than 250,000 clones, around nine tenths of them detected once, and under 2% sits in the top ten.

Sample: peripheral blood. V gene TRBV7-9 combines with J gene TRBJ1-1, with D tentatively TRBD1 (6 bases). The sequence was collected from a woman aged 60-75 years who had recovered from COVID-19. The CDR3 region is CASSVRGTEAFF. The CDR3, as DNA: TGTGCCAGCAGCGTCAGGGGCACTGAAGCTTTCTTT.